The present TCR beta chain was sequenced within a study of cytomegalovirus exposure and HLA in healthy donors. This clone was counted a few times. Vbeta (60) and Jbeta (13) primers were used in the PCR. Measured with immunoSEQ multiplex PCR; TCRdb has only the in-frame clones, and not every one. The table shows fewer than 200,000 clones, with almost 85% occurring only once. Germline V gene sequence: CDR1 SGHTA, CDR2 FQGNSA. This CDR3 has 16 residues. Trimming at V came to 6 bases and at J to 5 bases, leaving 10 bases not matched to a gene. The TCR sequence derives from a man in his thirties or forties in good health and CMV-seronegative. This sequence joins TRBV7-2 and TRBJ2-1; 10 nucleotides agree with TRBD1. Sequenced sample: PBMCs. The CDR3: CASRRRLGTGDNEQFF. The CDR3 DNA is TGTGCCAGCAGACGTAGGCTTGGGACAGGGGACAATGAGCAGTTCTTC.